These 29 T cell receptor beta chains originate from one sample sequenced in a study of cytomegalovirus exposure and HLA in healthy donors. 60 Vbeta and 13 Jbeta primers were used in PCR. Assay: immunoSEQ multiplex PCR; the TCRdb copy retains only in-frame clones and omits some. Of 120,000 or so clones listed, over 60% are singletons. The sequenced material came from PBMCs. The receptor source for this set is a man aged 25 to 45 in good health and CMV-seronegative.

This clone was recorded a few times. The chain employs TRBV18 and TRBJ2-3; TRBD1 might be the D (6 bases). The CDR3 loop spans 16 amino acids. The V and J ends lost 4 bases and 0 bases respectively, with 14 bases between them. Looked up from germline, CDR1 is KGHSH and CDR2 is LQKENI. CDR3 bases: TGTGCCAGCTCACAACAAGGGACACGAAGCACAGATACGCAGTATTTT. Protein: CASSQQGTRSTDTQYF.

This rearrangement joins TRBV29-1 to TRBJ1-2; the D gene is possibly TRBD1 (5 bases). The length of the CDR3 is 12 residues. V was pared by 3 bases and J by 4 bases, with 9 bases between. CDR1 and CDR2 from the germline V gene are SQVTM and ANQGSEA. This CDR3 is CSVDQGGYGYTF. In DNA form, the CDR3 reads TGCAGCGTTGACCAGGGAGGCTATGGCTACACCTTC.

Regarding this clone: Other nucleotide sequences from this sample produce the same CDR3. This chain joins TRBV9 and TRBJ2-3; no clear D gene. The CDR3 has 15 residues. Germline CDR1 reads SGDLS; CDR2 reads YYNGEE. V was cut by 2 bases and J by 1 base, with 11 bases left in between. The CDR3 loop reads CASSVFSGGTDTQYF. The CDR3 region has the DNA TGTGCCAGCAGCGTTTTTTCTGGAGGCACAGATACGCAGTATTTT.

As DNA, the CDR3 is TGTGCCAGCAGCTTAAACGGGGGGCTCTCCTACGAGCAGTACTTC. Its translation is CASSLNGGLSYEQYF. This chain joins TRBV7-3 and TRBJ2-7; tentatively, D is TRBD2 (7 bases). Germline-derived CDR1 and CDR2 are SGHTA and FQGTGA. V was pared by 1 base and J by 0 bases, with 10 bases between. This CDR3 is 15 amino acids long. Using reference TRBV7-3 and TRBJ2-7 for the parts outside the CDR3, the full variable domain is GAGVSQTPSNKVTEKGKYVELRCDPISGHTALYWYRQSLGQGPEFLIYFQGTGAADDSGLPNDRFFAVRPEGSVSTLKIQRTERGDSAVYLCASSLNGGLSYEQYFGPGTRLTVT.

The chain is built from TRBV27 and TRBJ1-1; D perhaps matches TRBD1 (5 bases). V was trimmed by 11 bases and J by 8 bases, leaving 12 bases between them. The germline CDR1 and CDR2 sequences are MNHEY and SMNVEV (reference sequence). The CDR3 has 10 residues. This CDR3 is CAPLPGEAFF. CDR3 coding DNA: TGTGCCCCCCTTCCAGGGGAAGCTTTCTTT.

The CDR3 reads CASSLPGGVAFF. CDR3 coding DNA: TGTGCCAGCAGTTTACCAGGGGGCGTCGCTTTCTTT. The chain carries TRBV27 and TRBJ1-1; TRBD1 aligns across 8 bases. The ends lost 2 bases at V and 11 bases at J; junction bases unmatched: 4. The CDR3 sequence is 12 residues long. Germline-derived CDR1 and CDR2 are MNHEY and SMNVEV (reference sequence).

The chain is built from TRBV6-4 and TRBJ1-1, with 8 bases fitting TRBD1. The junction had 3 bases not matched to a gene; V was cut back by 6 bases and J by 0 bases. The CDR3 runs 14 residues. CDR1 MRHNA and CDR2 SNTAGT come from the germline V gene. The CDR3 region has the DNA TGTGCCAGCAGATCGACAGGGGTGAACACTGAAGCTTTCTTT. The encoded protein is CASRSTGVNTEAFF.

The DNA for the CDR3 is TGTGCCAGTAGCCACCCAGGGGTAAGGACTGAAGCTTTCTTT. Protein product: CASSHPGVRTEAFF. The chain is built from TRBV19 and TRBJ1-1, with D maybe TRBD1 (6 bases). The CDR3 is made up of 14 amino acids. V was pared by 6 bases and J by 5 bases, with 16 bases between. Germline CDR1 and CDR2: LNHDA and SQIVND (reference sequence).

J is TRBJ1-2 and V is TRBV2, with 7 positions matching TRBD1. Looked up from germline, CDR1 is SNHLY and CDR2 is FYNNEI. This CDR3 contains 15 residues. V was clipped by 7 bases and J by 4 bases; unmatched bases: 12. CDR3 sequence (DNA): TGTGCCAGCACGAGGGGGCAGGGGAGTACCTATGGCTACACCTTC. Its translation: CASTRGQGSTYGYTF.

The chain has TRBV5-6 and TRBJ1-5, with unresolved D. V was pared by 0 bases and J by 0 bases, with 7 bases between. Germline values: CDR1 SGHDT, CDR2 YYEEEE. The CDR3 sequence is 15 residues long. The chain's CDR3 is CASSLVRYSNQPQHF. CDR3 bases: TGTGCCAGCAGCTTGGTTAGATATAGCAATCAGCCCCAGCATTTT.

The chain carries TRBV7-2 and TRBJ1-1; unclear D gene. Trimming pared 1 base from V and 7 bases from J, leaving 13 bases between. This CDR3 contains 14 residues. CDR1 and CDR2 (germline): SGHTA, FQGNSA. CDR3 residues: CASSLGGRIYEAFF. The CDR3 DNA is TGTGCCAGCAGCTTAGGTGGCAGAATTTATGAAGCTTTCTTT.

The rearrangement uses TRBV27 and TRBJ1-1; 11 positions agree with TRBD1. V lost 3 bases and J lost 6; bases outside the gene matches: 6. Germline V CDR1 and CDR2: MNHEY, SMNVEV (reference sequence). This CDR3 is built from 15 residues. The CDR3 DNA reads TGTGCCAGCAGTTTCGGACAGGGGGCTGCCGCTGAAGCTTTCTTT. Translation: CASSFGQGAAAEAFF.

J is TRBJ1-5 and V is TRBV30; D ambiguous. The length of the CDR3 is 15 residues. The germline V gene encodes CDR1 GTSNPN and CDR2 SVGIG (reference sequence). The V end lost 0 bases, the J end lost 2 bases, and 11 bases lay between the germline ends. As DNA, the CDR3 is TGTGCCTGGAGTGTACGGAGGGTGGGCAATCAGCCCCAGCATTTT. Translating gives CAWSVRRVGNQPQHF. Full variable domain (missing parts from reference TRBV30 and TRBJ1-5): SQTIHQWPATLVQPVGSPLSLECTVEGTSNPNLYWYRQAAGRGLQLLFYSVGIGQISSEVPQNLSASRPQDRQFILSSKKLLLSDSGFYLCAWSVRRVGNQPQHFGDGTRLSIL.

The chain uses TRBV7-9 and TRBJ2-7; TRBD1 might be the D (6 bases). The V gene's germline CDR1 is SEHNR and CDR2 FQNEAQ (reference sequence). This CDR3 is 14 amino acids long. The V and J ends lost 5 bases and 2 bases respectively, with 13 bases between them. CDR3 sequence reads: CASSADRSTYEQYF. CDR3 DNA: TGTGCCAGCAGCGCCGACAGGTCTACCTACGAGCAGTACTTC.

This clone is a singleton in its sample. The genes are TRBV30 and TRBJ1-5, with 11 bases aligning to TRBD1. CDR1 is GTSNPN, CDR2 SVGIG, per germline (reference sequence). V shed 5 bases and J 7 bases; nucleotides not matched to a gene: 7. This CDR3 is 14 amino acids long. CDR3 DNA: TGTGCCTGGGGACAGGGGGCTATCATGCAGCCCCAGCATTTT. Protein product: CAWGQGAIMQPQHF.

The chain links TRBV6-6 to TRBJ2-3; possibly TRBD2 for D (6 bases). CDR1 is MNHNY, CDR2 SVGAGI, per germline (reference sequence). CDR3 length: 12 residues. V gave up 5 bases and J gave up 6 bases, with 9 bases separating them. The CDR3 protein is CASSQGLDTQYF. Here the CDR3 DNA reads TGTGCCAGCAGTCAGGGACTGGATACGCAGTATTTT.

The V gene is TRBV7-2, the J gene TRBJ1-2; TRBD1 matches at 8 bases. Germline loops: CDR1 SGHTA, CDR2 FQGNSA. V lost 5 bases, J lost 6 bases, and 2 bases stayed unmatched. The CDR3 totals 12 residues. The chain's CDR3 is CASSQQGDGYTF. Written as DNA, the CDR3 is TGTGCCAGCAGCCAACAGGGGGATGGCTACACCTTC.

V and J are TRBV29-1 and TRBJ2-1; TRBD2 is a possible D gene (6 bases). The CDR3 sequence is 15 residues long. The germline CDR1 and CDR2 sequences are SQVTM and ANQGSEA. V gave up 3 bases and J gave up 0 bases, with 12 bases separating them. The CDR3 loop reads CSVDRSGSSYNEQFF. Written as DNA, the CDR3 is TGCAGCGTTGACCGTAGCGGTAGCTCCTACAATGAGCAGTTCTTC.

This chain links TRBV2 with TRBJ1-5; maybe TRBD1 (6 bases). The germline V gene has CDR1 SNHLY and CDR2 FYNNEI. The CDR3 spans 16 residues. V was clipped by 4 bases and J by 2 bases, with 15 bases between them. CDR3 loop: CASSGPGVYGNQPQHF. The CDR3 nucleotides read TGTGCCAGCAGTGGTCCAGGGGTTTATGGCAATCAGCCCCAGCATTTT.

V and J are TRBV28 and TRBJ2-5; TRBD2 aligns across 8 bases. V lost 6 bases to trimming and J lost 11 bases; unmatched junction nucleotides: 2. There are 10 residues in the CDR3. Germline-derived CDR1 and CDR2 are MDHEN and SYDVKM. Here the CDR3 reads CASSRGGQYF. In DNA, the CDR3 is TGTGCCAGCAGCCGGGGGGGGCAGTACTTC.

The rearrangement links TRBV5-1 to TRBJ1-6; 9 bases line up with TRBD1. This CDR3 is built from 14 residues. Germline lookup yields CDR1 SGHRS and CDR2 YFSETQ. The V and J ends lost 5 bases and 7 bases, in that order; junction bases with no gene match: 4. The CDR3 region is CASSDRGTNSPLHF. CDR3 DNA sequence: TGCGCCAGCAGTGACAGGGGGACGAATTCACCCCTCCACTTT.

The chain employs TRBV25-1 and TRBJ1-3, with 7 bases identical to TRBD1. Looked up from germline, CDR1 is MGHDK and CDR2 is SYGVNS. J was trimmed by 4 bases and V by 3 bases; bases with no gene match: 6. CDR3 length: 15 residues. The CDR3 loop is CASSDPGQFGNTIYF. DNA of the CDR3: TGTGCCAGCAGTGACCCGGGACAGTTCGGAAACACCATATATTTT.

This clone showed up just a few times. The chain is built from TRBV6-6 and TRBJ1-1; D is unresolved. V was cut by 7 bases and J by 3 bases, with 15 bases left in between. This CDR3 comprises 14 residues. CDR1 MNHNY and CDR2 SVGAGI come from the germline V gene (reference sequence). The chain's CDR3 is CASKSLNGDTEAFF. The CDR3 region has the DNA TGTGCCAGCAAGAGTTTGAACGGGGACACTGAAGCTTTCTTT.

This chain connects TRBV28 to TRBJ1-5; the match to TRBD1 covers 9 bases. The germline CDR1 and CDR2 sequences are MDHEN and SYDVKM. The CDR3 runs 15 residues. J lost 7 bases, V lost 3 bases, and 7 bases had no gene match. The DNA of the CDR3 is TGTGCCAGCAGTTTTGGGACAGGGTCACGACAGCCCCAGCATTTT. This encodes CASSFGTGSRQPQHF.

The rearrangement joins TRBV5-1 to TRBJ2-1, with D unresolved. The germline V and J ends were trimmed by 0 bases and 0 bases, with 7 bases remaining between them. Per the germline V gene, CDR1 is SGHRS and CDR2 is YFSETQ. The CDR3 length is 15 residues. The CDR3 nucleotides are TGCGCCAGCAGCTTGGTCCGGAGCTCCTACAATGAGCAGTTCTTC. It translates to CASSLVRSSYNEQFF.

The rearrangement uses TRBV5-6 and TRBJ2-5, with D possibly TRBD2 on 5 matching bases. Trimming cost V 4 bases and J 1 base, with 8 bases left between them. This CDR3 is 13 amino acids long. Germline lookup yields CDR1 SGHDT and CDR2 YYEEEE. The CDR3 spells CASSRTAQETQYF. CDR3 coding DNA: TGTGCCAGCAGCCGGACTGCCCAAGAGACCCAGTACTTC.

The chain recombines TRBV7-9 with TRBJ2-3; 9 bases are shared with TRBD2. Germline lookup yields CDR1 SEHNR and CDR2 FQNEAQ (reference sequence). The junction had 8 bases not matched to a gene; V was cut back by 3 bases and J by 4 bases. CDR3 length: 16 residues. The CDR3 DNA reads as TGTGCCAGCAGCTTTAAACGGGCGGGAGGGCCAGATACGCAGTATTTT. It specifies CASSFKRAGGPDTQYF.

The CDR3 DNA follows: TGTGCCAGCAGCTCCCAAACGACGACACTTAAGGATCAGCCCCAGCATTTT. Protein sequence: CASSSQTTTLKDQPQHF. This chain links TRBV5-4 with TRBJ1-5; no firm D call. The CDR3 totals 17 residues. V was trimmed by 3 bases and J by 5 bases, leaving 21 bases between them. Germline V gene data show CDR1 as SGHNT and CDR2 as YYREEE (reference sequence). Full variable domain (rest looked up from reference TRBV5-4 and TRBJ1-5): ETGVTQSPTHLIKTRGQQVTLRCSSQSGHNTVSWYQQALGQGPQFIFQYYREEENGRGNFPPRFSGLQFPNYSSELNVNALELDDSALYLCASSSQTTTLKDQPQHFGDGTRLSIL.

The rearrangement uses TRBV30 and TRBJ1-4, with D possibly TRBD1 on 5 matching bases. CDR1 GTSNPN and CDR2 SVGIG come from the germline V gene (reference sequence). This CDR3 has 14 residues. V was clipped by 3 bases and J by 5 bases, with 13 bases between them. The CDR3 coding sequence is TGTGCCTGGAGAGGCGACAGAGAGAATGAAAAACTGTTTTTT. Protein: CAWRGDRENEKLFF.